Listed below are T cell receptor beta chains from one sample, sequenced in a study of blood T cells in healthy people across ages. TCRdb ran MiXCR on the 5' RACE reads and lists one entry per CDR3 protein. Altogether 850,000 to 1,300,000 distinct CDR3 sequences are present, 40% to 45% being singletons, with the ten largest covering 18%. The sequenced material came from blood. The receptor source for this set is an older woman in good health. Each CDR3 is given with its conserved first and last residue. D genes are given only for firm matches. Clone size is shown for a subset of rows, as once, few, many or a class of expanded clone.

CDR3: CSARFLPSGTTDTQYF
DNA: TGCAGTGCTAGATTTTTGCCTAGCGGGACGACAGATACGCAGTATTTT
V: TRBV20-1
size: few
J: TRBJ2-3
D: TRBD2

CDR3: CARFRGRDSPREQYF
DNA: TGTGCCAGGTTTAGGGGCAGGGACAGCCCTCGGGAGCAGTACTTC
V: TRBV21-1
size: -
J: TRBJ2-7
D: -

CDR3: CASSSGTGVTDTQYF
DNA: TGCGCCAGCAGCTCCGGGACGGGGGTTACAGATACGCAGTATTTT
V: TRBV5-1
size: few
J: TRBJ2-3
D: -

CDR3: CASSARGLETQYF
DNA: TGTGCCAGCAGCGCAAGGGGGCTTGAGACCCAGTACTTC
V: TRBV9
size: few
J: TRBJ2-5
D: TRBD1

CDR3: CSARRQGTNIQYF
DNA: TGCAGTGCTAGAAGACAGGGTACGAACATTCAGTACTTC
V: TRBV20-1
size: -
J: TRBJ2-4
D: TRBD1

CDR3: CASSYPNRGYNEQFF
DNA: TGTGCCAGCAGTTACCCAAACAGGGGTTACAATGAGCAGTTCTTC
V: TRBV6-2/TRBV6-3
size: -
J: TRBJ2-1
D: TRBD1

CDR3: CSASMASGPYEQYF
DNA: TGCAGTGCTAGTATGGCTAGCGGCCCCTACGAGCAGTACTTC
V: TRBV20-1
size: -
J: TRBJ2-7
D: TRBD2

CDR3: CASTQGTSGTYEQYF
DNA: TGTGCCAGCACCCAAGGGACTAGCGGAACCTACGAGCAGTACTTC
V: TRBV12-3/TRBV12-4
size: -
J: TRBJ2-7
D: TRBD2

CDR3: CASSQTQVAKNIQYF
DNA: TGTGCCAGCAGCCAGACGCAAGTAGCCAAAAACATTCAGTACTTC
V: TRBV14
size: -
J: TRBJ2-4
D: -

CDR3: CASSFPTDRAGTYNEQFF
DNA: TGTGCCAGCAGTTTCCCTACAGACAGGGCTGGAACATACAATGAGCAGTTCTTC
V: TRBV27
size: -
J: TRBJ2-1
D: TRBD1

CDR3: CASSEDRVREQYF
DNA: TGTGCCAGCAGTGAAGACAGGGTACGGGAGCAGTACTTC
V: TRBV27
size: -
J: TRBJ2-5
D: -

CDR3: CASSLAPVRDYEQYF
DNA: TGTGCCAGCAGTTTAGCCCCGGTCCGAGACTACGAGCAGTACTTC
V: TRBV27
size: few
J: TRBJ2-7
D: -

CDR3: CSARDSSSEGYTF
DNA: TGCAGTGCTAGAGACTCCTCGTCAGAAGGCTACACCTTC
V: TRBV20-1
size: -
J: TRBJ1-2
D: -

CDR3: CASSQDRGVRTDTQYF
DNA: TGTGCCAGCAGCCAAGACAGAGGGGTACGGACAGATACGCAGTATTTT
V: TRBV3-1
size: -
J: TRBJ2-3
D: -

CDR3: CSVSIPRGQWHTQYF
DNA: TGCAGTGTCTCCATCCCCCGGGGGCAATGGCATACGCAGTATTTT
V: TRBV20-1
size: -
J: TRBJ2-3
D: -

CDR3: CASSLVGGGTPETQYF
DNA: TGTGCCAGCAGCTTAGTAGGGGGAGGGACTCCAGAGACCCAGTACTTC
V: TRBV7-2
size: -
J: TRBJ2-5
D: -

CDR3: CAGSYRQGGQETQYF
DNA: TGCGCCGGCAGCTATCGACAGGGTGGCCAAGAGACCCAGTACTTC
V: TRBV5-1
size: -
J: TRBJ2-5
D: TRBD1

CDR3: CSARRDTSNSPLHF
DNA: TGCAGTGCTAGGCGGGACACCTCGAATTCACCCCTCCACTTT
V: TRBV20-1
size: -
J: TRBJ1-6
D: -

CDR3: CASSQYGSSGSQETQYF
DNA: TGTGCCAGCAGCCAGTACGGGTCTAGCGGGAGTCAAGAGACCCAGTACTTC
V: TRBV3-1
size: few
J: TRBJ2-5
D: TRBD2

CDR3: CASSPRSGRAQDEQYF
DNA: TGTGCCAGCAGCCCGCGAAGCGGGAGGGCCCAGGACGAGCAGTACTTC
V: TRBV7-6
size: few
J: TRBJ2-7
D: TRBD2

CDR3: CASSLLDRGKIGELFF
DNA: TGTGCCAGCAGCTTACTGGACAGGGGGAAGATAGGGGAGCTGTTTTTT
V: TRBV11-1
size: -
J: TRBJ2-2
D: TRBD1

CDR3: CASSSIKYQGWYEQYF
DNA: TGTGCCAGCAGCTCAATTAAATATCAGGGTTGGTACGAGCAGTACTTC
V: TRBV11-2
size: -
J: TRBJ2-7
D: -

CDR3: CASSQENGMDHEQYF
DNA: TGTGCCAGCAGCCAAGAAAACGGGATGGACCACGAGCAGTACTTC
V: TRBV3-1
size: -
J: TRBJ2-7
D: -

CDR3: CASSLQGGTYNEQFF
DNA: TGTGCCAGCAGCTTACAGGGAGGAACCTACAATGAGCAGTTCTTC
V: TRBV7-9
size: few
J: TRBJ2-1
D: -

CDR3: CASSESDISNQPQHF
DNA: TGCGCCAGCAGTGAATCGGACATAAGCAATCAGCCCCAGCATTTT
V: TRBV10-2
size: -
J: TRBJ1-5
D: -

CDR3: CASRVEGVPYEQYF
DNA: TGCGCCAGCAGGGTTGAAGGGGTTCCCTACGAGCAGTACTTC
V: TRBV5-1
size: few
J: TRBJ2-7
D: -

CDR3: CASRSYRLGETQYF
DNA: TGTGCCAGCAGATCGTACCGTCTTGGAGAGACCCAGTACTTC
V: TRBV11-2
size: many
J: TRBJ2-5
D: -

CDR3: CASSLSMGGPYEQYF
DNA: TGTGCCAGCAGTTTATCGATGGGGGGCCCCTACGAGCAGTACTTC
V: TRBV27
size: -
J: TRBJ2-7
D: -

CDR3: CSARVGGNENQPQHF
DNA: TGCAGTGCTAGAGTGGGGGGAAACGAGAATCAGCCCCAGCATTTT
V: TRBV20-1
size: -
J: TRBJ1-5
D: -

CDR3: CASSLGGPGPEADTQYF
DNA: TGTGCCAGCAGCTTAGGAGGACCGGGACCAGAGGCAGATACGCAGTATTTT
V: TRBV11-3
size: -
J: TRBJ2-3
D: -

CDR3: CASSGSLAGYEQYF
DNA: TGCGCCAGCAGCGGGTCACTAGCGGGGTACGAGCAGTACTTC
V: TRBV5-1
size: few
J: TRBJ2-7
D: TRBD2

CDR3: CASSLEERELVEQFF
DNA: TGTGCCAGCAGCTTAGAGGAGCGGGAGTTAGTTGAGCAGTTCTTC
V: TRBV7-8
size: -
J: TRBJ2-1
D: TRBD2

CDR3: CSTIRPSGRSETQYF
DNA: TGCAGTACTATCCGCCCTAGCGGGAGGTCAGAGACCCAGTACTTC
V: TRBV20-1
size: -
J: TRBJ2-5
D: TRBD2

CDR3: CASSFVGGPNTEAFF
DNA: TGTGCCAGCAGTTTTGTCGGGGGCCCGAACACTGAAGCTTTCTTT
V: TRBV27
size: few
J: TRBJ1-1
D: -

CDR3: CASSEGITSTDTQYF
DNA: TGTGCCAGCAGTGAAGGCATAACTAGCACAGATACGCAGTATTTT
V: TRBV25-1
size: few
J: TRBJ2-3
D: -

CDR3: CSVTHGHEQYF
DNA: TGCAGCGTTACTCATGGACACGAGCAGTACTTC
V: TRBV29-1
size: -
J: TRBJ2-7
D: -

CDR3: CASSIRQGRYEQYF
DNA: TGTGCCAGCAGTATCAGACAGGGGAGATACGAGCAGTACTTC
V: TRBV27
size: few
J: TRBJ2-7
D: TRBD1

CDR3: CASSGGPADTQYF
DNA: TGTGCCAGCAGCGGTGGGCCGGCGGATACGCAGTATTTT
V: TRBV7-3
size: -
J: TRBJ2-3
D: -

CDR3: CASSDGGSQYF
DNA: TGCGCCAGCAGTGATGGTGGGAGTCAGTACTTC
V: TRBV10-1
size: -
J: TRBJ2-4
D: -

CDR3: CATSRGGLGYGYTF
DNA: TGTGCCACCAGCAGAGGGGGGCTGGGGTATGGCTACACCTTC
V: TRBV15
size: few
J: TRBJ1-2
D: -

CDR3: CASSLDPQGSGETFF
DNA: TGTGCCAGCAGCCTCGACCCACAGGGGTCTGGTGAAACTTTCTTT
V: TRBV7-3
size: -
J: TRBJ1-1
D: TRBD1

CDR3: CASSDQFYNEQYF
DNA: TGTGCCAGCAGTGACCAATTCTACAATGAGCAGTACTTC
V: TRBV25-1
size: few
J: TRBJ2-7
D: -

CDR3: CASRKTIGTGELFF
DNA: TGTGCCAGCAGGAAAACTATCGGTACCGGGGAGCTGTTTTTT
V: TRBV2
size: -
J: TRBJ2-2
D: -

CDR3: CASSSQTGSGANVLTF
DNA: TGTGCCAGCAGCTCACAAACAGGGTCTGGGGCCAACGTCCTGACTTTC
V: TRBV9
size: few
J: TRBJ2-6
D: -

CDR3: CASSLVASGYLDTQYF
DNA: TGTGCCAGCAGCTTAGTCGCTAGCGGGTACTTAGATACGCAGTATTTT
V: TRBV7-8
size: -
J: TRBJ2-3
D: TRBD2

CDR3: CASSLGQEFYEQYF
DNA: TGTGCCAGCAGCTTGGGACAGGAGTTCTACGAGCAGTACTTC
V: TRBV11-2
size: few
J: TRBJ2-7
D: TRBD1

CDR3: CAISEAIDSSYEQYF
DNA: TGTGCCATCAGTGAGGCGATAGACAGTTCCTACGAGCAGTACTTC
V: TRBV10-3
size: -
J: TRBJ2-7
D: -

CDR3: CASNRQGYNSPLHF
DNA: TGTGCCAGCAACCGACAGGGTTATAATTCACCCCTCCACTTT
V: TRBV6-5
size: -
J: TRBJ1-6
D: TRBD1

CDR3: CASGLAGVGSDTQYF
DNA: TGTGCCAGCGGGCTGGCGGGAGTGGGGTCAGATACGCAGTATTTT
V: TRBV6-5
size: -
J: TRBJ2-3
D: TRBD2

CDR3: CASSPQSTYEQYF
DNA: TGTGCCAGCAGTCCTCAATCGACCTACGAGCAGTACTTC
V: TRBV27
size: -
J: TRBJ2-7
D: -

CDR3: CATSDDQRVMQYF
DNA: TGTGCCACCAGTGACGACCAGCGGGTTATGCAGTATTTT
V: TRBV24-1
size: -
J: TRBJ2-3
D: -

CDR3: CTSSSLNTGFSYNEQFF
DNA: TGTACCAGCAGTTCCCTCAATACAGGGTTTTCCTACAATGAGCAGTTCTTC
V: TRBV27
size: -
J: TRBJ2-1
D: -

CDR3: CASSTTGSPRANYGYTF
DNA: TGTGCCAGCAGCACCACCGGGTCCCCGCGGGCTAACTATGGCTACACCTTC
V: TRBV5-6
size: -
J: TRBJ1-2
D: -

CDR3: CASSSSGDRKTQYF
DNA: TGCGCCAGCAGCTCATCAGGGGATCGAAAGACCCAGTACTTC
V: TRBV5-1
size: few
J: TRBJ2-5
D: -

CDR3: CASSGEIANTGELFF
DNA: TGTGCCAGCAGCGGTGAAATTGCGAACACCGGGGAGCTGTTTTTT
V: TRBV9
size: few
J: TRBJ2-2
D: -

CDR3: CASLDSYTLSGANVLTF
DNA: TGTGCCAGCCTAGACAGCTATACACTCTCTGGGGCCAACGTCCTGACTTTC
V: TRBV2
size: few
J: TRBJ2-6
D: -

CDR3: CASSESTGAFYGYTF
DNA: TGCGCCAGCAGTGAGTCGACGGGGGCATTCTATGGCTACACCTTC
V: TRBV10-2
size: -
J: TRBJ1-2
D: -

CDR3: CASSLSGTTNIQYF
DNA: TGTGCCAGCAGCTTATCAGGGACAACAAACATTCAGTACTTC
V: TRBV13
size: few
J: TRBJ2-4
D: -

CDR3: CASSEGYGSNWEQYF
DNA: TGTGCCAGCAGCGAAGGGTACGGGTCGAACTGGGAGCAGTACTTC
V: TRBV27
size: -
J: TRBJ2-5
D: -

CDR3: CSDVDARAWKTQYF
DNA: TGCAGCGACGTGGACGCGAGGGCCTGGAAGACCCAGTACTTC
V: TRBV29-1
size: once
J: TRBJ2-5
D: -